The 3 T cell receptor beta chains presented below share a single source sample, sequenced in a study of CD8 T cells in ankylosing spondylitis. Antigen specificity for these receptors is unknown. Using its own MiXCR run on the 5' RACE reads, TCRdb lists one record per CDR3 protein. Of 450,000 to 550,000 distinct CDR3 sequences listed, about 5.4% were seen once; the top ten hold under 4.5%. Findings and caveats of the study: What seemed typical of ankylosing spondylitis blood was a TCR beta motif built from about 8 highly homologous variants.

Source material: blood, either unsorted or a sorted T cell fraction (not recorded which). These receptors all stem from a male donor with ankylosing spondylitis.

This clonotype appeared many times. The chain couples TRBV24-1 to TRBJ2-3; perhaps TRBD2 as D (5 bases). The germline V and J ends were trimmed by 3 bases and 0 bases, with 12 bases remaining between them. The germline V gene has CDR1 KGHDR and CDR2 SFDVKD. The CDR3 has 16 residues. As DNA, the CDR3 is TGTGCCACCAGTGATCCTGGCCGGGGTAGCACAGATACGCAGTATTTT. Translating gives CATSDPGRGSTDTQYF.

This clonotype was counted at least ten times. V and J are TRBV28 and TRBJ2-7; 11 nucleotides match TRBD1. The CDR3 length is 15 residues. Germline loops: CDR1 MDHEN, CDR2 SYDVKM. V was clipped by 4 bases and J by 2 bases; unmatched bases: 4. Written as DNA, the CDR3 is TGTGCCAGCAGTTCCCCGGGACAGGGGGCCTACGAGCAGTACTTC. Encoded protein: CASSSPGQGAYEQYF.

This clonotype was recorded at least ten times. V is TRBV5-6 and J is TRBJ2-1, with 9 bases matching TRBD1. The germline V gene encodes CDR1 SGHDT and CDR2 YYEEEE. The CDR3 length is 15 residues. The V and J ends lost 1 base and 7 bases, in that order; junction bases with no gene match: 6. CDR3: CASSLLGQGENEQFF. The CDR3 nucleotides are TGTGCCAGCAGCTTGTTGGGACAGGGAGAAAATGAGCAGTTCTTC.